Below, 25 T cell receptor beta chains from the same sample are listed, as sequenced in a study of early T cells in non-severe SARS-CoV-2 infection. Using its own MiXCR run on the 5' RACE reads, TCRdb lists one record per CDR3 protein. The sample contains tens of thousands of distinct CDR3 sequences, more than 9% of which appear only once. The sample taken for sequencing was whole blood. Source of these receptors: an adult who was a healthcare worker with PCR-confirmed SARS-CoV-2 infection or an uninfected control (not recorded which).

The rearrangement joins TRBV12-3 or TRBV12-4 to TRBJ2-7; D may be TRBD1 (6 bases). The V gene lost 9 bases and the J gene lost 1 base, with 16 bases spanning the gap. The CDR3 is 14 amino acids. In nucleotides, the CDR3 is TGTGCCAGTTTGAGGGAAGACAGGTCCTACGAGCAGTACTTC. It yields the protein CASLREDRSYEQYF.

This clonotype was detected ten times or more. This rearrangement joins TRBV19 to TRBJ1-5; D ambiguous. Trimming removed 0 bases at V and 0 bases at J, with 9 bases between. There are 16 residues in the CDR3. CDR1 is LNHDA, CDR2 SQIVND, per germline (reference sequence). In DNA, the CDR3 is TGTGCCAGTAGTATAGATAATAAGATTAGCAATCAGCCCCAGCATTTT. Its protein product is CASSIDNKISNQPQHF.

This chain links TRBV7-2 with TRBJ2-4; 7 bases fit TRBD2. CDR1 is SGHTA, CDR2 FQGNSA, per germline. The CDR3 is made up of 20 amino acids. V lost 2 bases, J lost 1 base, and 17 bases stayed unmatched. CDR3 protein: CASSLRITLRGSRAKNIQYF. The DNA for the CDR3 is TGTGCCAGCAGCTTACGGATTACCTTGCGCGGGAGTAGGGCCAAAAACATTCAGTACTTC.

The J gene is TRBJ2-3, the V gene TRBV6-4, with D perhaps TRBD1 (5 bases). CDR3 length: 15 residues. The germline gives CDR1 MRHNA, CDR2 SNTAGT. Trimming took 7 bases from V and 0 from J, leaving 14 bases between them. The CDR3 reads CASKQDPTSTDTQYF. DNA of the CDR3: TGTGCCAGCAAACAGGACCCGACTAGCACAGATACGCAGTATTTT.

This clonotype was counted a few times. The chain links TRBV7-2 to TRBJ2-1, with 7 bases that match TRBD1. Germline-derived CDR1 and CDR2 are SGHTA and FQGNSA. V lost 2 bases to trimming and J lost 5 bases; unmatched junction nucleotides: 6. CDR3 length equals 15 residues. The CDR3: CASSLMDRRHNEQFF. CDR3 DNA: TGTGCCAGCAGCTTAATGGACAGGCGCCACAATGAGCAGTTCTTC.

The chain recombines TRBV7-3 with TRBJ2-5; perhaps TRBD1 as D (6 bases). Per the germline V gene, CDR1 is SGHTA and CDR2 is FQGTGA. The CDR3 totals 15 residues. Trimming stripped 2 bases from V and 0 bases from J, with 10 bases between. CDR3 in DNA: TGTGCCAGCAGCTTATCCCGGGACAACCAAGAGACCCAGTACTTC. It codes for CASSLSRDNQETQYF.

The gene calls are TRBV11-2 and TRBJ2-1, with TRBD2 identical over 9 bases. The CDR3 loop spans 15 amino acids. CDR1 is SGHAT and CDR2 is FQNNGV in the germline V gene. The junction had 5 bases not matched to a gene; V was cut back by 4 bases and J by 4 bases. The CDR3 DNA is TGTGCCAGCAGCTGGGAAGCGGGGGGTTACAATGAGCAGTTCTTC. Protein: CASSWEAGGYNEQFF.

The table lists this clonotype with many counts. The chain links TRBV12-3 or TRBV12-4 to TRBJ2-1, with D maybe TRBD1 (6 bases). Trimming shortened V by 7 bases and J by 9 bases, and 16 bases separated the two germline ends. This CDR3 comprises 13 residues. CDR3 nucleotides: TGTGCCAGCATCACAACTTGGGGGCGTGAGCAGTTCTTC. Amino acids: CASITTWGREQFF.

This clonotype was recorded many times. The CDR3 spells CASSMGVPWYTDSYEQYF. The CDR3 DNA follows: TGTGCCAGTAGTATGGGGGTCCCGTGGTACACCGATTCCTACGAGCAGTACTTC. The V gene is TRBV19, the J gene TRBJ2-7, with D perhaps matching TRBD1 or TRBD2 (5 bases each). Per germline, CDR1 LNHDA and CDR2 SQIVND (reference sequence). This CDR3 contains 18 residues. V dropped 3 bases and J dropped 1 base, with 22 bases sitting between them.

This clonotype was counted at least ten times. V is TRBV2 and J is TRBJ1-6; no clear D. Trimming removed 6 bases at V and 5 bases at J, with 5 bases between. The length of the CDR3 is 12 residues. Germline V lookup: CDR1 SNHLY, CDR2 FYNNEI. The CDR3 sequence: CASRKDNSPLHF. DNA for the CDR3: TGTGCCAGCAGGAAAGATAATTCACCCCTCCACTTT. Full variable domain (rest looked up from reference TRBV2 and TRBJ1-6): EPEVTQTPSHQVTQMGQEVILRCVPISNHLYFYWYRQILGQKVEFLVSFYNNEISEKSEIFDDQFSVERPDGSNFTLKIRSTKLEDSAMYFCASRKDNSPLHFGNGTRLTVT.

This clonotype was counted many times. The V and J genes are TRBV5-1 and TRBJ2-5; D is unresolved. Germline values: CDR1 SGHRS, CDR2 YFSETQ. The CDR3 consists of 12 residues. Between the trimmed V and J ends, which lost 0 bases and 1 base, there was a span of 1 base. The CDR3 DNA follows: TGCGCCAGCAGCTTGGGCCAAGAGACCCAGTACTTC. Its protein product is CASSLGQETQYF.

There are many counts of this clonotype. The chain combines TRBV29-1 with TRBJ1-2, with D possibly being TRBD1 (5 bases). The germline gives CDR1 SQVTM, CDR2 ANQGSEA. Trimming cost V 1 base and J 8 bases, with 17 bases left between them. CDR3 length equals 14 residues. The chain's CDR3 is CSVEVSSTGRGYTF. The CDR3 coding sequence is TGCAGCGTTGAAGTTAGCTCTACAGGTCGGGGCTACACCTTC.

This clonotype was counted at least ten times. The genes are TRBV9 and TRBJ1-5, with D hard to call. The CDR3 length is 13 residues. The V gene's germline CDR1 is SGDLS and CDR2 YYNGEE. V was pared by 2 bases and J by 6 bases, with 9 bases between. The CDR3 sequence: CASSVGVTQPQHF. CDR3 DNA sequence: TGTGCCAGCAGCGTCGGGGTGACTCAGCCCCAGCATTTT.

This clonotype was counted many times. The chain has TRBV2 and TRBJ2-1, with 7 positions matching TRBD2. V gave up 5 bases and J gave up 4 bases; unmatched junction bases: 5. Germline assignment: CDR1 SNHLY and CDR2 FYNNEI. The CDR3 is made up of 14 amino acids. The CDR3: CASSTLAAYNEQFF. In nucleotides, the CDR3 is TGTGCCAGCAGTACCCTAGCGGCTTACAATGAGCAGTTCTTC.

This clonotype was detected ten times or more. V gene TRBV7-3 combines with J gene TRBJ2-3, with TRBD1 identical over 8 bases. V was pared by 5 bases and J by 4 bases, with 5 bases of the junction left unmatched. CDR3 length equals 14 residues. CDR1 is SGHTA, CDR2 FQGTGA, per germline. CDR3 in amino acids: CASSRTGWADTQYF. The CDR3 nucleotides are TGTGCCAGCAGCCGGACAGGGTGGGCAGATACGCAGTATTTT.

This clonotype showed up many times. The chain employs TRBV10-3 and TRBJ2-1; TRBD2 is a possible D gene (6 bases). The CDR3 is made up of 12 amino acids. V lost 3 bases to trimming and J lost 10 bases, with 10 bases between them. Germline V CDR1 and CDR2: ENHRY, SYGVKD. For the CDR3, the DNA is TGTGCCATCAGTGAACCCAGCGGGGAGCAGTTCTTC. It specifies CAISEPSGEQFF.

This clonotype was detected a few times. The V gene is TRBV5-1, the J gene TRBJ1-1, with 7 bases identical to TRBD1. Germline trimming cut 0 bases from V and 9 bases from J; bases unmatched to any gene: 5. The CDR3 contains 13 residues. Germline V gives CDR1 SGHRS, CDR2 YFSETQ. The CDR3 is CASSLGQGSQAFF. CDR3 DNA sequence: TGCGCCAGCAGCTTGGGACAGGGAAGCCAAGCTTTCTTT.

This clonotype has at least ten counts. The rearrangement links TRBV20-1 to TRBJ2-3; 9 bases agree with TRBD1. The CDR3 is made up of 13 amino acids. Trimming cost V 3 bases and J 6 bases; bases outside gene matches: 4. Germline V gene lookup returns CDR1 DFQATT and CDR2 SNEGSKA (reference sequence). The CDR3 protein is CSARGQGIDTQYF. As DNA, the CDR3 is TGCAGTGCTAGGGGACAGGGAATCGATACGCAGTATTTT.

This clonotype was observed at least ten times. The CDR3 bases are TGTGCCGGAGGGGAGGGTCAGCCCCAGCATTTT. This codes for CAGGEGQPQHF. This chain joins TRBV6-1 and TRBJ1-5; perhaps TRBD1 as D (5 bases). V lost 11 bases and J lost 6, with 11 bases in between. In germline, CDR1 is MNHNS, CDR2 SASEGT. The CDR3 runs 11 residues.

This clonotype occurred many times. The chain links TRBV6-6 to TRBJ2-3; no firm D call. There are 20 residues in the CDR3. The V end was cut by 2 bases, the J end by 0 bases, with 24 bases between. Germline-derived CDR1 and CDR2 are MNHNY and SVGAGI (reference sequence). CDR3 protein: CASSYRPQLPYHISTDTQYF. The CDR3 DNA sequence: TGTGCCAGCAGTTACCGGCCCCAACTACCATATCACATTAGCACAGATACGCAGTATTTT.

This clonotype was picked up many times. The chain has TRBV29-1 and TRBJ1-1, with TRBD1 as a possible D gene (5 bases). Germline V gene lookup returns CDR1 SQVTM and CDR2 ANQGSEA. The CDR3 loop spans 12 amino acids. Trimming left V 3 bases short and J 6 bases short, with 11 bases between. The CDR3 loop reads CSVDLGVPEAFF. CDR3 DNA: TGCAGCGTTGATTTGGGGGTTCCTGAAGCTTTCTTT.

The V and J genes are TRBV5-1 and TRBJ2-2; D is possibly TRBD1 or TRBD2 (5 bases each). CDR3 length: 14 amino acids. The germline V and J ends were trimmed by 4 bases and 3 bases, with 10 bases remaining between them. Germline CDR1 is SGHRS and CDR2 is YFSETQ. DNA for the CDR3: TGCGCCAGCAGCCCGGGGACCGACACCGGGGAGCTGTTTTTT. Translating gives CASSPGTDTGELFF.

This clonotype has more than one count but fewer than ten. The V call is TRBV12-3 or TRBV12-4, the J call TRBJ2-1; no clear D gene. The V gene lost 10 bases and the J gene lost 3 bases, with 16 bases spanning the gap. The CDR3 spans 14 residues. The CDR3 here is CATVPDRSYNEQFF. DNA for the CDR3: TGTGCCACCGTTCCGGACCGCAGCTACAATGAGCAGTTCTTC.

This clonotype showed up many times. This chain links TRBV19 with TRBJ2-7; D is perhaps TRBD2 (5 bases). The CDR3 sequence is 13 residues long. Per the germline V gene, CDR1 is LNHDA and CDR2 is SQIVND (reference sequence). The V and J ends lost 10 bases and 2 bases respectively, with 15 bases between them. Written as DNA, the CDR3 is TGTGCCACCGCCCCCGAGGGTGCCTACGAGCAGTACTTC. This encodes CATAPEGAYEQYF.

This clonotype was counted at least ten times. The chain recombines TRBV2 with TRBJ1-6, with no clear D. Looked up from germline, CDR1 is SNHLY and CDR2 is FYNNEI. This CDR3 comprises 15 residues. V was clipped by 4 bases and J by 0 bases, with 7 bases between them. Written as DNA, the CDR3 is TGTGCCAGCAGTGGTCACAGCTCCTATAATTCACCCCTCCACTTT. This translates into CASSGHSSYNSPLHF.